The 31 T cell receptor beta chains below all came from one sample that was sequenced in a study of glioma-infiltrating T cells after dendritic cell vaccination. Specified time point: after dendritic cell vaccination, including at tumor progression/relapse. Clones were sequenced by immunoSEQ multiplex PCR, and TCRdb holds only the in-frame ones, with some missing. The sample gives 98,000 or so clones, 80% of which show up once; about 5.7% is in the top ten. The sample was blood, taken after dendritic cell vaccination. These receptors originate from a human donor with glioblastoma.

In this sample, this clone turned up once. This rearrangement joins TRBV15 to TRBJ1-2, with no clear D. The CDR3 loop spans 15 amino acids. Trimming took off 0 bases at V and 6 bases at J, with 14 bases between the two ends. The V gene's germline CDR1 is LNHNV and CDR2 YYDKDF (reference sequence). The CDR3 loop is CATSRDRGMWDGYTF. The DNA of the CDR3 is TGTGCCACCAGCAGAGATCGGGGTATGTGGGATGGCTACACCTTC.

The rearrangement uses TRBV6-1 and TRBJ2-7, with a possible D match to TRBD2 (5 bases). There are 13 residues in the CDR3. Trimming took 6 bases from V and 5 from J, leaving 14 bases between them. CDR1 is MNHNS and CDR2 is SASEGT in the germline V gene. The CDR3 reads CASRRDGADEQYF. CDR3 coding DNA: TGTGCCAGCAGACGAGACGGAGCGGACGAGCAGTACTTC.

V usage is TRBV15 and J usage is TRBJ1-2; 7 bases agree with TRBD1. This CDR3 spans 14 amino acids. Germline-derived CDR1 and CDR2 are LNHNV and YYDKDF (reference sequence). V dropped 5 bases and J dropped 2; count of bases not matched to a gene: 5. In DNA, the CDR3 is TGTGCCACCAGCGAAGGACAGGACAACTATGGCTACACCTTC. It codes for CATSEGQDNYGYTF.

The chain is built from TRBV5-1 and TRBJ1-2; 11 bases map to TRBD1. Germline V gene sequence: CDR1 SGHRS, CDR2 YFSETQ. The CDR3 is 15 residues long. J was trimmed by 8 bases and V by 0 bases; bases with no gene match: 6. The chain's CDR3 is CASSLEGQGARGYTF. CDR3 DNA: TGCGCCAGCAGCTTGGAAGGACAGGGGGCGCGGGGCTACACCTTC. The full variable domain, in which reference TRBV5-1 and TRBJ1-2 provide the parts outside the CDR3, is KAGVTQTPRYLIKTRGQQVTLSCSPISGHRSVSWYQQTPGQGLQFLFEYFSETQRNKGNFPGRFSGRQFSNSRSEMNVSTLELGDSALYLCASSLEGQGARGYTFGSGTRLTVV.

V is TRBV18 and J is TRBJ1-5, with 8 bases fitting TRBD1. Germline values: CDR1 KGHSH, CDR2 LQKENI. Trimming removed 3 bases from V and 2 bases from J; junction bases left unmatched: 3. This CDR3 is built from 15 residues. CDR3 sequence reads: CASSPQGAGNQPQHF. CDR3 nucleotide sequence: TGTGCCAGCTCACCCCAGGGGGCTGGCAATCAGCCCCAGCATTTT.

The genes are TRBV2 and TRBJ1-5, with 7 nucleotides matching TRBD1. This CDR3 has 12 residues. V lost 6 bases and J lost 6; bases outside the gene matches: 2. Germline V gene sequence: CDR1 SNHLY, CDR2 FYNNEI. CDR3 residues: CASRTGSQPQHF. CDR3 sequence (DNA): TGTGCCAGCAGGACAGGGAGTCAGCCCCAGCATTTT.

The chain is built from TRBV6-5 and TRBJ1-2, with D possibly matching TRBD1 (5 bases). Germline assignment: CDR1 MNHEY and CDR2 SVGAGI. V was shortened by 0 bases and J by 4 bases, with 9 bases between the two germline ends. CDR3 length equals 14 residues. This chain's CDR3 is CASSYSVQGYGYTF. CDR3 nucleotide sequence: TGTGCCAGCAGTTACTCGGTTCAGGGCTATGGCTACACCTTC.

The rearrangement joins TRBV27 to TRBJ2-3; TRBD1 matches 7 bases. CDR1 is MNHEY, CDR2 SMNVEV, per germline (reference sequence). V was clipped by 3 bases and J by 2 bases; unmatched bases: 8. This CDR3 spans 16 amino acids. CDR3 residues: CASSLWQGVDTDTQYF. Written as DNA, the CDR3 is TGTGCCAGCAGTTTGTGGCAGGGGGTGGACACAGATACGCAGTATTTT.

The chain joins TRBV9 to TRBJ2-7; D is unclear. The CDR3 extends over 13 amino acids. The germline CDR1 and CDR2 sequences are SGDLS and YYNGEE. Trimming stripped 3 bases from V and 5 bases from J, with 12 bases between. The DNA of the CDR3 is TGTGCCAGCAGCGCCCTTACCCGGGACGAGCAGTACTTC. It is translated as CASSALTRDEQYF.

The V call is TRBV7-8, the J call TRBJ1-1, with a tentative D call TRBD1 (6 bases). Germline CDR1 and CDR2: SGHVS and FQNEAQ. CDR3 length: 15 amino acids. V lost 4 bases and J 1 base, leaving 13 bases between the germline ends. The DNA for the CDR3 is TGTGCCAGCAGCTCGAGACAGGCCGCGAACACTGAAGCTTTCTTT. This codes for CASSSRQAANTEAFF.

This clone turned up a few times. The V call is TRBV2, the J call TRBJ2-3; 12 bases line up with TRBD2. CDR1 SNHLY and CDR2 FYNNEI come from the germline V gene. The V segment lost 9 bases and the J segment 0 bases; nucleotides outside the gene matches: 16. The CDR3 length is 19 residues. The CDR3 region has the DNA TGTGCCAGTGTTACTAGCGGGGGGCCTAATACCCATAGCACAGATACGCAGTATTTT. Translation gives CASVTSGGPNTHSTDTQYF.

The CDR3 region has the DNA TGTGCCAGCAGTTTGGGGGGGAGGAACGCAGATACGCAGTATTTT. It specifies CASSLGGRNADTQYF. The rearrangement links TRBV28 to TRBJ2-3, with 7 positions matching TRBD2. Germline loops: CDR1 MDHEN, CDR2 SYDVKM. The CDR3 length is 15 residues. Unmatched junction bases numbered 7, after V lost 3 bases and J lost 4 bases.

The CDR3 spells CATEERELSYEQYF. As DNA, the CDR3 is TGTGCCACTGAGGAGCGGGAGTTGTCCTACGAGCAGTACTTC. J is TRBJ2-7 and V is TRBV2, with 8 positions matching TRBD2. The CDR3 length is 14 residues. Germline CDR1 and CDR2: SNHLY and FYNNEI. J lost 1 base, V lost 10 bases, and 9 bases had no gene match.

The CDR3 sequence is CASSTEHGRGVQPQHF. In DNA, the CDR3 is TGTGCCAGCAGCACTGAACACGGGCGGGGGGTTCAGCCCCAGCATTTT. This chain links TRBV7-8 with TRBJ1-5, with D possibly being TRBD1 (5 bases). The CDR3 is made up of 16 amino acids. Germline assignment: CDR1 SGHVS and CDR2 FQNEAQ. V was shortened by 5 bases and J by 6 bases, with 20 bases between the two germline ends.

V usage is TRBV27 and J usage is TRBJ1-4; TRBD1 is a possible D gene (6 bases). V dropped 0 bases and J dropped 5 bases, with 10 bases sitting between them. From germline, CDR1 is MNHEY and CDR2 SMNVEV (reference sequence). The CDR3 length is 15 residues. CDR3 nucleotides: TGTGCCAGCAGTTTATCCAGGGGATTCAATGAAAAACTGTTTTTT. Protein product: CASSLSRGFNEKLFF.

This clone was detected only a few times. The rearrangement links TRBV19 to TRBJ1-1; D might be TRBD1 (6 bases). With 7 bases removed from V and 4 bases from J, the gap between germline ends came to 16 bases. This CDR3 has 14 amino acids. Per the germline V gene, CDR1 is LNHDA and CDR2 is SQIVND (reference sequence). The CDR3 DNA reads TGTGCCAGTATTCAGGGCAGGGGTATCACTGAAGCTTTCTTT. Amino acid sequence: CASIQGRGITEAFF.

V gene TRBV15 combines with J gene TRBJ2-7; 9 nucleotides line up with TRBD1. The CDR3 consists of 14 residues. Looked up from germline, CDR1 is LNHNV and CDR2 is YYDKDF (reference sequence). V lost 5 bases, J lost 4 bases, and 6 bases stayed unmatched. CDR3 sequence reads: CATSRVGQGYEQYF. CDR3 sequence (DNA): TGTGCCACCAGCCGAGTGGGACAGGGATACGAGCAGTACTTC.

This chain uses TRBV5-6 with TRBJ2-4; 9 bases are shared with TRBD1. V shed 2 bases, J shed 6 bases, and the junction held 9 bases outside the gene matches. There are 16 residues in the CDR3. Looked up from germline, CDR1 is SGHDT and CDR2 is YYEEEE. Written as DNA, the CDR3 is TGTGCCAGCAGCTTTGGGGACAGGGCGACTTTAAACATTCAGTACTTC. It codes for CASSFGDRATLNIQYF.

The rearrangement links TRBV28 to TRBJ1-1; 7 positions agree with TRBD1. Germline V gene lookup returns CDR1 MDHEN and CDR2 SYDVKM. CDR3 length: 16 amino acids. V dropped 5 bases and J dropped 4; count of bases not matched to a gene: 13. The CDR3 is CASSPPRGARGTEAFF. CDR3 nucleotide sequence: TGTGCCAGCAGTCCCCCCAGGGGGGCCAGGGGCACTGAAGCTTTCTTT.

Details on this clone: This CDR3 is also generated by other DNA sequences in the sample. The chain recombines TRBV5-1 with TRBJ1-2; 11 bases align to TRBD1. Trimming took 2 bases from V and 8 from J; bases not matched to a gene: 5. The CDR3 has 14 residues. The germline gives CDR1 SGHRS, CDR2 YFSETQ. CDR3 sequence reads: CASSLAGTGGGYTF. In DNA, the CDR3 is TGCGCCAGCAGCTTAGCAGGGACAGGGGGAGGCTACACCTTC.

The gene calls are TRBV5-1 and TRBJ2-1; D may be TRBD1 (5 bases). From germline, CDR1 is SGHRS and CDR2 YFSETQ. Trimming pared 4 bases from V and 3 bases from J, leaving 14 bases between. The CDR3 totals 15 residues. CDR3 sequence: CASSLPLDNYNEQFF. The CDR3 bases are TGCGCCAGCAGCCTTCCGTTGGACAACTACAATGAGCAGTTCTTC.

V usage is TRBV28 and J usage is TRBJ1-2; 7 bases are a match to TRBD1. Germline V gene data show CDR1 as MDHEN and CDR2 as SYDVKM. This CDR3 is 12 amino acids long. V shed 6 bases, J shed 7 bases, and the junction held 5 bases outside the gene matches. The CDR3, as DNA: TGTGCCAGCAGCCGTGACAGGGCTGGCTACACCTTC. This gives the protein CASSRDRAGYTF.

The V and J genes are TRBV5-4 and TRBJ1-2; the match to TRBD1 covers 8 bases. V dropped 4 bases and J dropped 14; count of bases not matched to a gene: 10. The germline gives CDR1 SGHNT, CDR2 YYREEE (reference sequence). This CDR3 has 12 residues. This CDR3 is CASSLPGQVDTF. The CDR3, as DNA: TGTGCCAGCAGCCTCCCGGGACAGGTAGATACCTTC.

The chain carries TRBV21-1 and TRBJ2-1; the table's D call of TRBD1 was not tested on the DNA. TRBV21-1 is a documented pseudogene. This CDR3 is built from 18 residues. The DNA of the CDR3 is TGTGCCAGCAGCAACCGGGACACCCGACAGAGCTCCTACAATGAGCAGTTCTTC. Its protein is CASSNRDTRQSSYNEQFF.

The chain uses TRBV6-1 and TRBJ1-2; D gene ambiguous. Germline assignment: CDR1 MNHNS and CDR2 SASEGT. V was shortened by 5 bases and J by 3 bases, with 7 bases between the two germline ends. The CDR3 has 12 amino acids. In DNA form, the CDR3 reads TGTGCCAGCAGTCCAAGCTACTATGGCTACACCTTC. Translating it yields CASSPSYYGYTF.

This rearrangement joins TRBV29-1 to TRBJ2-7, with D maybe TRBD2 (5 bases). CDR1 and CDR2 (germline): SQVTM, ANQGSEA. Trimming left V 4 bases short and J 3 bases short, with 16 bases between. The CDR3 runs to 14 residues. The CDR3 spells CSVVSGLGLYEQYF. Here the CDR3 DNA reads TGCAGCGTTGTTTCGGGATTAGGGCTCTACGAGCAGTACTTC.

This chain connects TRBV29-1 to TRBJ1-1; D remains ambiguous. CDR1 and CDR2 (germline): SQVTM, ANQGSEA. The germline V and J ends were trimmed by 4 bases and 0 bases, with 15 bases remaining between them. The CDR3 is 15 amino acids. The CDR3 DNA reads TGCAGCGTTGCCCCCAGATTAAAGTTGAACACTGAAGCTTTCTTT. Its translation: CSVAPRLKLNTEAFF.

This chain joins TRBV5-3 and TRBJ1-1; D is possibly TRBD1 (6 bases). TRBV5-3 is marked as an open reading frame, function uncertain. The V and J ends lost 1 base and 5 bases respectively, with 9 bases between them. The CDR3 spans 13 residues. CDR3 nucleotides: TGTGCCAGAAGCTTGAGGGGGGGGACTGAAGCTTTCTTT. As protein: CARSLRGGTEAFF.

In nucleotides, the CDR3 is TGTGCCAGCTCACGTGGACAGGGTAATGAAAAACTGTTTTTT. Encoded protein: CASSRGQGNEKLFF. The chain links TRBV18 to TRBJ1-4; 8 bases fit TRBD1. Germline values: CDR1 KGHSH, CDR2 LQKENI. The CDR3 sequence is 14 residues long. The ends lost 4 bases at V and 4 bases at J; junction bases unmatched: 2.

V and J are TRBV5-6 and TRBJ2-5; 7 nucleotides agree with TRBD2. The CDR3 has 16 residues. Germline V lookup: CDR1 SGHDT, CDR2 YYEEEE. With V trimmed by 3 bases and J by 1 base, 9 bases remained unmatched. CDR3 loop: CASSSLGSGLQETQYF. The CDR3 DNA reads TGTGCCAGCAGCTCCCTGGGTAGCGGGCTCCAAGAGACCCAGTACTTC.

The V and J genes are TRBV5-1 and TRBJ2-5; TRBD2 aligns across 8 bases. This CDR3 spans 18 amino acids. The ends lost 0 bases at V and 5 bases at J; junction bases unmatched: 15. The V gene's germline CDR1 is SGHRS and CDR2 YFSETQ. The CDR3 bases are TGCGCCAGCAGCTTGGCGCTGGTTAGCGGGAACTTATGGGAGACCCAGTACTTC. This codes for CASSLALVSGNLWETQYF.